This T cell receptor (beta chain) was retrieved from a study of Graves' ophthalmopathy and Graves' hyperthyroidism. From RNA, the CDR3 regions of TCR beta chains were amplified and sequenced. RT-PCR with HTBI primers came first, then second-round multiplex PCR. TCRdb used MiXCR to reprocess the multiplex PCR reads, holding one entry per CDR3 protein. This repertoire shows about 1.2 million distinct CDR3 sequences, about 35% found once; its top ten account for 11%. V lost 2 bases and J 13 bases, leaving 16 bases between the germline ends. The CDR3 runs to 13 residues. CDR1 is SGDLS and CDR2 is YYNGEE in the germline V gene. The diagnostic workup employed clinical symptoms, serum thyroxine, TRAb, thyroid ultrasound and orbital computed tomography.

Sequenced: peripheral blood or thyroid tissue (not recorded which). This chain links TRBV9 with TRBJ1-5; unclear D gene. The clonotype originates from an adult man with Graves' hyperthyroidism. The CDR3 DNA is TGTGCCAGCAGCGTGGATGGTTTGGGCAATCAGCATTTT. Translation gives CASSVDGLGNQHF. The variable domain in full, with the rest retrieved from reference TRBV9 and TRBJ1-5, is DSGVTQTPKHLITATGQRVTLRCSPRSGDLSVYWYQQSLDQGLQFLIQYYNGEERAKGNILERFSAQQFPDLHSELNLSSLELGDSALYFCASSVDGLGNQHFGDGTRLSIL.